This T cell receptor (beta chain) was sequenced in a study of post-analysis software for immune sequencing data. Study-wide background: Disease courses included relapsing-remitting, secondary progressive and progressive-relapsing multiple sclerosis. Study-wide findings and caveats: Significantly lower normalized Chao1 diversity was found in patients with multiple sclerosis relative to controls. By F measure, strong co-clustering occurred among samples prepared in the same batch.

The library was made from cDNA and included unique molecular identifiers. TCRdb re-derived calls from the PCR reads in MiXCR, one entry per CDR3 protein. The data contain 170,000 or so distinct CDR3 sequences, roughly 31% of them singletons. This clonotype was counted at least ten times. No antigen is known for it. Sequencing input: blood. This clonotype originated in a girl between 10 and 17 years old with multiple sclerosis.

CDR3 region: CASTSPGTGIEQYF. DNA of the CDR3: TGTGCCAGCACGAGTCCCGGGACAGGGATCGAGCAGTACTTC. The chain uses TRBV25-1 and TRBJ2-7, with 9 positions matching TRBD1. This CDR3 is 14 amino acids long. The germline V gene has CDR1 MGHDK and CDR2 SYGVNS. V shed 7 bases, J shed 6 bases, and the junction held 10 bases outside the gene matches.